These 11 T cell receptor beta chains were all obtained from the same sample, sequenced in a study of spatial heterogeneity in lung cancer. One entry per CDR3 protein, called by TCRdb with MiXCR from the 5' RACE reads. The sample includes more than 6,500 distinct CDR3 sequences, 5.4% of them seen just once. The sample's time point: sample taken at primary tumor resection. Whole RNA obtained from tumor, nontumor lung or frozen PBMC underwent sequencing without sorting. This specimen consisted of PBMCs, obtained at surgery. Source of these receptors: a male donor with early-stage non-small cell lung cancer.

This clonotype was detected only a few times. The rearrangement joins TRBV12-3 or TRBV12-4 to TRBJ2-2; D is possibly TRBD1 or TRBD2 (6 bases each). The CDR3 covers 15 residues. Trimming pared 3 bases from V and 4 bases from J, leaving 12 bases between. The DNA of the CDR3 is TGTGCCAGCAGTTTTTTCGGGGGCGGCACCGGGGAGCTGTTTTTT. Translated, it gives CASSFFGGGTGELFF.

This clonotype counts as large. This chain uses TRBV6-6 with TRBJ1-1, with 7 positions matching TRBD1. The CDR3 length is 15 residues. Germline values: CDR1 MNHNY, CDR2 SVGAGI (reference sequence). The J segment lost 4 bases and the V segment lost 6 bases, leaving 11 bases of the junction unmatched. The CDR3 nucleotides are TGTGCCAGCAGCCAGGCAGGGGGGGCCAGCACTGAAGCTTTCTTT. Residues: CASSQAGGASTEAFF.

This clonotype occurred many times. The rearrangement joins TRBV6-2 or TRBV6-3 to TRBJ1-2, with D maybe TRBD1 (5 bases). CDR1 and CDR2 from the germline V gene are MNHEY and SVGEGT. The CDR3 totals 16 residues. Trimming removed 6 bases from V and 0 bases from J, with 17 bases in between. CDR3 sequence reads: CASRAGSTASNYGYTF. CDR3 coding DNA: TGTGCCAGCAGGGCGGGTTCGACAGCGTCTAACTATGGCTACACCTTC.

This clonotype was observed at least ten times. The chain couples TRBV9 to TRBJ2-1; 7 bases align to TRBD1. In germline, CDR1 is SGDLS, CDR2 YYNGEE. Trimming cost V 0 bases and J 8 bases; bases outside gene matches: 11. This CDR3 comprises 16 residues. The CDR3 DNA reads as TGTGCCAGCAGCGTAGGGCAGGCAGGGGGTTTCTATGAGCAGTTCTTC. Protein product: CASSVGQAGGFYEQFF.

A few counts support this clonotype. CDR3 bases: TGCAGCGTTGGAGAGATCGGGGCCAACGTCCTGACTTTC. It translates to CSVGEIGANVLTF. V and J are TRBV29-1 and TRBJ2-6; D gene uncertain. The V end was cut by 4 bases, the J end by 4 bases, with 8 bases between. This CDR3 contains 13 residues. Germline V gives CDR1 SQVTM, CDR2 ANQGSEA.

This clonotype has ten or more counts. The chain joins TRBV11-2 to TRBJ2-5; D remains unclear. This CDR3 is 11 amino acids long. Deletions cut 5 bases from V and 2 bases from J, with 3 bases between. The germline CDR1 and CDR2 sequences are SGHAT and FQNNGV. The CDR3 here is CASSTQETQYF. The CDR3 DNA reads TGTGCCAGCAGCACACAAGAGACCCAGTACTTC.

The chain uses TRBV7-2 and TRBJ2-7; tentatively, D is TRBD2 (7 bases). The germline gives CDR1 SGHTA, CDR2 FQGNSA. There are 16 residues in the CDR3. Trimming removed 5 bases at V and 0 bases at J, with 17 bases between. Here the CDR3 reads CASSPFRGGPSYEQYF. CDR3 DNA sequence: TGTGCCAGCAGCCCGTTTAGGGGGGGGCCCTCCTACGAGCAGTACTTC.

The CDR3 loop is CASSLLPRGGNTEAFF. CDR3 coding DNA: TGTGCCAGCAGTTTACTCCCCCGGGGCGGGAACACTGAAGCTTTCTTT. This chain connects TRBV12-3 or TRBV12-4 to TRBJ1-1; weak D call: TRBD1 (5 bases). The CDR3 extends over 16 amino acids. Between the trimmed V and J ends, which lost 2 bases and 1 base, there was a span of 14 bases.

This clonotype appeared many times. CDR3 bases: TGTGCCAGCAGTACCACAGGGATTGCGACGAGCACCGGGGAGCTGTTTTTT. Protein product: CASSTTGIATSTGELFF. The rearrangement links TRBV12-3 or TRBV12-4 to TRBJ2-2, with D possibly being TRBD1 (6 bases). V shed 5 bases and J shed 4 bases, with 20 bases lying between them. The CDR3 covers 17 residues.

This clonotype has a count of ten or more. This chain uses TRBV10-2 with TRBJ2-5; 7 nucleotides match TRBD1. CDR3 length: 14 amino acids. The germline CDR1 and CDR2 sequences are WSHSY and SAAADI. V lost 2 bases to trimming and J lost 4 bases; unmatched junction nucleotides: 4. The CDR3 sequence is CASSERDRIETQYF. As DNA, the CDR3 is TGCGCCAGCAGTGAGCGGGACAGAATAGAGACCCAGTACTTC.

V is TRBV27 and J is TRBJ2-7; weak D call: TRBD2 (6 bases). Trimming shortened V by 2 bases and J by 1 base, and 12 bases separated the two germline ends. CDR1 MNHEY and CDR2 SMNVEV come from the germline V gene (reference sequence). CDR3 size: 15 residues. CDR3 protein: CASSLQEGRSYEQYF. The DNA of the CDR3 is TGTGCCAGCAGTTTACAGGAGGGTAGGTCCTACGAGCAGTACTTC.